What follows are 9 T cell receptor beta chains derived from one specimen sequenced in a study of T-cell memory formation after mild COVID-19. TCRdb re-called the 5' RACE reads through MiXCR, storing one row per CDR3 protein. The table shows around 13,000 distinct CDR3 sequences, with 15% to 20% occurring only once. Sequenced input: PBMCs or a T cell subset sorted from them (not recorded which). These receptor sequences come from a man aged 18 to 35 who had mild COVID-19 (a few samples of this study predate the infection). Cell type and time point are not known.

This clonotype was seen ten or more times. This chain joins TRBV5-1 and TRBJ1-2; D perhaps matches TRBD1 (5 bases). This CDR3 comprises 15 residues. Germline values: CDR1 SGHRS, CDR2 YFSETQ. Trimming cost V 0 bases and J 3 bases, with 12 bases left between them. The CDR3 DNA sequence: TGCGCCAGCAGCTTGGTAGGGACTCAAGACTATGGCTACACCTTC. This translates into CASSLVGTQDYGYTF.

The chain links TRBV4-1 to TRBJ1-1; 7 nucleotides match TRBD1. Germline V lookup: CDR1 MGHRA, CDR2 YSYEKL. This CDR3 is built from 16 residues. Trimming cost V 4 bases and J 5 bases; bases outside gene matches: 13. The CDR3 is CASSRLFRGKGTEAFF. Written as DNA, the CDR3 is TGCGCCAGCAGCCGACTATTCAGGGGGAAGGGGACTGAAGCTTTCTTT.

This clonotype was counted only a few times. The chain joins TRBV29-1 to TRBJ2-1; TRBD2 matches at 12 bases. V gave up 7 bases and J gave up 7 bases; unmatched junction bases: 8. The CDR3 covers 14 residues. Germline assignment: CDR1 SQVTM and CDR2 ANQGSEA. The CDR3 nucleotides are TGCAGCGCCCCACTAGCGGGGGGAGCGAATGAGCAGTTCTTC. This gives the protein CSAPLAGGANEQFF.

This clonotype has a count of ten or more. J is TRBJ2-5 and V is TRBV6-6, with a weak D call TRBD1 (5 bases). V lost 0 bases and J 2 bases, leaving 16 bases between the germline ends. Germline V CDR1 and CDR2: MNHNY, SVGAGI (reference sequence). This CDR3 is 17 amino acids long. CDR3 region: CASSYSVQGSQQETQYF. DNA of the CDR3: TGTGCCAGCAGTTACTCGGTGCAGGGCAGCCAGCAAGAGACCCAGTACTTC.

At least ten counts were recorded for this clonotype. This chain uses TRBV15 with TRBJ2-1; D possibly matches TRBD1 or TRBD2 (5 bases each). The CDR3 is 14 amino acids. Germline assignment: CDR1 LNHNV and CDR2 YYDKDF (reference sequence). V lost 5 bases and J 8 bases, leaving 16 bases between the germline ends. DNA for the CDR3: TGTGCCACCAGCGGGGACGAGATTTTCCATGAGCAGTTCTTC. Translation gives CATSGDEIFHEQFF.

This clonotype has more than one count but fewer than ten. V gene TRBV5-1 combines with J gene TRBJ1-1; D is ambiguous. Trimming stripped 0 bases from V and 5 bases from J, with 5 bases between. The germline V gene encodes CDR1 SGHRS and CDR2 YFSETQ. CDR3 length: 12 amino acids. DNA for the CDR3: TGCGCCAGCAGCTTGGGGAGGACTGAAGCTTTCTTT. Translation: CASSLGRTEAFF.

The chain couples TRBV5-1 to TRBJ2-7, with unresolved D. Germline assignment: CDR1 SGHRS and CDR2 YFSETQ. This CDR3 is 13 amino acids long. V was cut by 0 bases and J by 2 bases, with 6 bases left in between. The CDR3 loop is CASSLDETYEQYF. In DNA, the CDR3 is TGCGCCAGCAGCTTGGACGAAACCTACGAGCAGTACTTC. The whole variable domain, remainder taken from reference TRBV5-1 and TRBJ2-7, is KAGVTQTPRYLIKTRGQQVTLSCSPISGHRSVSWYQQTPGQGLQFLFEYFSETQRNKGNFPGRFSGRQFSNSRSEMNVSTLELGDSALYLCASSLDETYEQYFGPGTRLTVT.

The V and J genes are TRBV12-3 or TRBV12-4 and TRBJ1-2; D remains ambiguous. Between the trimmed V and J ends, which lost 5 bases and 0 bases, there was a span of 7 bases. The CDR3 spans 13 residues. DNA for the CDR3: TGTGCCAGCAGTCTACTTTCTAACTATGGCTACACCTTC. Encoded protein: CASSLLSNYGYTF.

This clonotype was picked up many times. The gene calls are TRBV9 and TRBJ1-1; D remains ambiguous. V lost 2 bases, J lost 3 bases, and 8 bases lay in between. This CDR3 comprises 13 residues. Germline lookup yields CDR1 SGDLS and CDR2 YYNGEE. Here the CDR3 reads CASSVSMYTEAFF. CDR3 nucleotide sequence: TGTGCCAGCAGCGTCAGTATGTACACTGAAGCTTTCTTT.